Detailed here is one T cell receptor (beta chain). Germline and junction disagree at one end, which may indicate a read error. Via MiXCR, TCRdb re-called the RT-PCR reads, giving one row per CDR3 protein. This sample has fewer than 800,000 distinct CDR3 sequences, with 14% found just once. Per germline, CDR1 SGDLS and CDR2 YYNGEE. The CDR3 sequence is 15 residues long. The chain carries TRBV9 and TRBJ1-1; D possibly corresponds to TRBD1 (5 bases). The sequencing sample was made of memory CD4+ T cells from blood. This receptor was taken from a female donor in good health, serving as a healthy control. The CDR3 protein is CASSREGRGNAEAFF. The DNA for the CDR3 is TGTGCCAGCAGCAGAGAGGGACGGGGGAACGCTGAAGCTTTCTTT.